What follows are 29 T cell receptor beta chains derived from one specimen sequenced in a study of T cells in Graves' hyperthyroidism and ophthalmopathy. Amplification of TCR beta CDR3 regions used RNA as the template. When the TCR CDR3 underwent first-round RT-PCR, the HTBI primer set was used. A single record per CDR3 protein comes from TCRdb applying MiXCR to the multiplex PCR reads. The sample yields some 340,000 distinct CDR3 sequences, roughly 15% seen once. What was sequenced was blood. Source of these receptors: a woman in her 40s with Graves' ophthalmopathy.

In its sample, this clonotype was seen many times. The chain uses TRBV12-3 or TRBV12-4 and TRBJ1-2; D ambiguous. The length of the CDR3 is 13 residues. The V and J ends lost 1 base and 7 bases respectively, with 10 bases between them. The CDR3 is CASSLGINPGYTF. CDR3 DNA sequence: TGTGCCAGCAGTTTAGGGATTAACCCTGGCTACACCTTC.

The chain combines TRBV7-9 with TRBJ2-7; 10 bases match TRBD2. The CDR3 loop spans 16 amino acids. The V and J ends lost 3 bases and 0 bases, in that order; junction bases with no gene match: 5. Per germline, CDR1 SEHNR and CDR2 FQNEAQ (reference sequence). CDR3 coding DNA: TGTGCCAGCAGCTTGAGCGGGAGGGCCACCTCCTACGAGCAGTACTTC. Its protein product is CASSLSGRATSYEQYF.

V is TRBV20-1 and J is TRBJ1-2; a weak D match, TRBD1 (6 bases). Germline V CDR1 and CDR2: DFQATT, SNEGSKA (reference sequence). V lost 2 bases to trimming and J lost 12 bases, with 16 bases between them. The CDR3 length is 12 residues. The CDR3 sequence is CSARPNRENHTF. The CDR3 DNA is TGCAGTGCTAGACCCAACAGGGAGAACCACACCTTC.

J is TRBJ2-7 and V is TRBV10-3; D may be TRBD2 (6 bases). The CDR3 spans 17 residues. The V end was cut by 7 bases, the J end by 0 bases, with 22 bases between. CDR1 is ENHRY, CDR2 SYGVKD, per germline. The CDR3 reads CAIMAVDGRANSYEQYF. The CDR3 DNA reads as TGTGCCATCATGGCCGTTGACGGGAGAGCGAACTCCTACGAGCAGTACTTC.

This clonotype was seen repeatedly, ten times or more. The V gene is TRBV19, the J gene TRBJ1-5; unclear D gene. The CDR3 sequence is 13 residues long. Trimming removed 6 bases at V and 5 bases at J, with 11 bases between. Germline CDR1 and CDR2: LNHDA and SQIVND (reference sequence). CDR3 nucleotide sequence: TGTGCCAGTAGGTTGCAGACATATCAGCCCCAGCATTTT. It specifies CASRLQTYQPQHF.

This chain uses TRBV3-1 with TRBJ2-1; TRBD1 matches at 7 bases. The V gene's germline CDR1 is LGHDT and CDR2 YNNKEL (reference sequence). CDR3 length: 21 residues. The V and J ends lost 4 bases and 3 bases, in that order; junction bases with no gene match: 24. The CDR3 here is CASSPGFVDRDLISFYNEQFF. CDR3 sequence (DNA): TGTGCCAGCAGCCCCGGGTTCGTAGACAGGGACCTAATTTCCTTCTACAATGAGCAGTTCTTC.

This clonotype was picked up many times. CDR3 sequence (DNA): TGTGCCAGCAGTGATTCACACACGGGAAACAATGAGCAGTTCTTC. Translated: CASSDSHTGNNEQFF. The rearrangement uses TRBV6-1 and TRBJ2-1, with D tentatively TRBD2 (5 bases). With 3 bases removed from V and 5 bases from J, the gap between germline ends came to 14 bases. CDR1 MNHNS and CDR2 SASEGT come from the germline V gene. The CDR3 covers 15 residues.

The sample holds many counts of this clonotype. The rearrangement joins TRBV12-3 or TRBV12-4 to TRBJ1-5; the D is unclear. CDR3 size: 15 residues. The ends were cut back, 5 bases at V and 4 bases at J, with 15 bases in the middle. In nucleotides, the CDR3 is TGTGCCAGCAGTCATGCCCGTTCAGGTAATCAGCCCCAGCATTTT. This encodes CASSHARSGNQPQHF.

This clonotype appeared a few times. The chain employs TRBV19 and TRBJ1-5, with unresolved D. The CDR3 is 15 residues long. The germline V gene encodes CDR1 LNHDA and CDR2 SQIVND (reference sequence). Trimming shortened V by 3 bases and J by 4 bases, and 13 bases separated the two germline ends. Here the CDR3 DNA reads TGTGCCAGTAGTATCTTAGTAGGTTTGAATCAGCCCCAGCATTTT. This gives the protein CASSILVGLNQPQHF.

The J gene is TRBJ2-2, the V gene TRBV24-1, with TRBD2 as a possible D gene (6 bases). Looked up from germline, CDR1 is KGHDR and CDR2 is SFDVKD. The CDR3 contains 16 residues. V lost 7 bases to trimming and J lost 4 bases, with 18 bases between them. The DNA of the CDR3 is TGTGCCACCAGCCATCCCGGGGACTCCGGCACCGGGGAGCTGTTTTTT. Amino acid sequence: CATSHPGDSGTGELFF.

This clonotype was seen at least ten times. The chain combines TRBV7-8 with TRBJ1-1; D unclear. Germline CDR1 reads SGHVS; CDR2 reads FQNEAQ. CDR3 length: 14 amino acids. Trimming took off 1 base at V and 8 bases at J, with 14 bases between the two ends. Here the CDR3 DNA reads TGTGCCAGCAGCTTAGTAATCCGGGGTCGAGAAGCTTTCTTT. This codes for CASSLVIRGREAFF.

This clonotype was detected ten times or more. This rearrangement joins TRBV7-8 to TRBJ1-2; the D gene is possibly TRBD1 (5 bases). Germline V gene lookup returns CDR1 SGHVS and CDR2 FQNEAQ. Trimming took off 2 bases at V and 5 bases at J, with 24 bases between the two ends. There are 18 residues in the CDR3. As DNA, the CDR3 is TGTGCCAGCAGCTTACTCCCCCGGGACGTTGGACTCCATTATGGCTACACCTTC. Translated, it gives CASSLLPRDVGLHYGYTF.

This clonotype turned up a few times. The chain joins TRBV5-8 to TRBJ1-2, with D possibly matching TRBD1 (5 bases). In germline, CDR1 is SGHTS, CDR2 YDEGEE. This CDR3 has 13 amino acids. The V end was cut by 5 bases, the J end by 4 bases, with 12 bases between. CDR3 in DNA: TGTGCCAGCAGACCGGAGGGGAGCTATGGCTACACCTTC. Amino acids: CASRPEGSYGYTF.

This clonotype has more than one count but fewer than ten. J is TRBJ2-1 and V is TRBV19; a weak D match, TRBD1 (6 bases). CDR1 LNHDA and CDR2 SQIVND come from the germline V gene (reference sequence). Between the trimmed V and J ends, which lost 4 bases and 6 bases, there was a span of 16 bases. This CDR3 contains 15 residues. The CDR3 bases are TGTGCCAGTAGTAGGTGGGGGCAGGGGAGCAATGAGCAGTTCTTC. This codes for CASSRWGQGSNEQFF.

The chain combines TRBV10-2 with TRBJ2-1; D gene ambiguous. Per germline, CDR1 WSHSY and CDR2 SAAADI. Deletions cut 6 bases from V and 10 bases from J, with 25 bases between. The CDR3 length is 16 residues. The CDR3 DNA follows: TGCGCCAGCAGCGACCCTAGTCCCGCCAGCCTCCTGGAGCAGTTCTTC. It is translated as CASSDPSPASLLEQFF.

J is TRBJ2-1 and V is TRBV5-4; no clear D gene. The CDR3 covers 15 residues. Trimming stripped 0 bases from V and 2 bases from J, with 9 bases between. In germline, CDR1 is SGHNT, CDR2 YYREEE (reference sequence). CDR3 coding DNA: TGTGCCAGCAGCTTGGCTACAGTCCCCTACAATGAGCAGTTCTTC. Its translation: CASSLATVPYNEQFF.

This clonotype was seen many times. V gene TRBV29-1 combines with J gene TRBJ1-1; weak D call: TRBD1 (5 bases). This CDR3 has 15 amino acids. Trimming left V 4 bases short and J 0 bases short, with 15 bases between. The V gene's germline CDR1 is SQVTM and CDR2 ANQGSEA. The chain's CDR3 is CSVVAPGPLNTEAFF. CDR3 nucleotide sequence: TGCAGCGTTGTGGCCCCGGGACCGTTGAACACTGAAGCTTTCTTT. The full variable domain, its missing parts supplied by reference TRBV29-1 and TRBJ1-1, is SAVISQKPSRDICQRGTSLTIQCQVDSQVTMMFWYRQQPGQSLTLIATANQGSEATYESGFVIDKFPISRPNLTFSTLTVSNMSPEDSSIYLCSVVAPGPLNTEAFFGQGTRLTVV.

This clonotype was observed a handful of times. The chain combines TRBV4-1 with TRBJ2-1; TRBD2 might be the D (6 bases). The CDR3 has 16 residues. Germline V lookup: CDR1 MGHRA, CDR2 YSYEKL. Trimming pared 1 base from V and 9 bases from J, leaving 19 bases between. CDR3: CASSQAEVGAEGEQFF. CDR3 nucleotide sequence: TGCGCCAGCAGCCAAGCAGAAGTCGGGGCGGAGGGTGAGCAGTTCTTC.

This clonotype has ten or more counts. The gene calls are TRBV11-2 and TRBJ1-1; 7 nucleotides agree with TRBD1. The CDR3 consists of 14 residues. Germline-derived CDR1 and CDR2 are SGHAT and FQNNGV. V lost 1 base, J lost 7 bases, and 6 bases stayed unmatched. The CDR3 DNA follows: TGTGCCAGCAGCTTAGGTGGGGGACAGTTTGAAGCTTTCTTT. It translates to CASSLGGGQFEAFF.

This clonotype was counted at least ten times. The chain recombines TRBV12-3 or TRBV12-4 with TRBJ2-1; a possible D gene is TRBD2 (6 bases). The CDR3 is 12 residues long. Trimming left V 8 bases short and J 9 bases short, with 14 bases between. CDR3 region: CASGTRRGEQFF. DNA for the CDR3: TGTGCCAGCGGTACCCGGCGGGGTGAGCAGTTCTTC.

This clonotype was seen repeatedly, ten times or more. This chain joins TRBV20-1 and TRBJ1-6, with TRBD1 as a possible D gene (5 bases). In germline, CDR1 is DFQATT, CDR2 SNEGSKA (reference sequence). Trimming removed 3 bases at V and 9 bases at J, with 12 bases between. The CDR3 runs to 13 residues. Written as DNA, the CDR3 is TGCAGTGCTAGGGACACCGGCGGTTCACCCCTCCACTTT. Residues: CSARDTGGSPLHF.

This clonotype occurred many times. The J gene is TRBJ1-4, the V gene TRBV6-1; 10 nucleotides match TRBD1. Germline trimming cut 9 bases from V and 4 bases from J; bases unmatched to any gene: 14. Germline CDR1 is MNHNS and CDR2 is SASEGT. This CDR3 comprises 17 residues. For the CDR3, the DNA is TGTGCCAGTAGTCAGGGGACAGGGGAAGTTGGTAATGAAAAACTGTTTTTT. It codes for CASSQGTGEVGNEKLFF.

This clonotype was counted ten times or more. J is TRBJ1-6 and V is TRBV2; D unclear. Germline lookup yields CDR1 SNHLY and CDR2 FYNNEI. This CDR3 comprises 17 residues. The V end was cut by 6 bases, the J end by 0 bases, with 15 bases between. CDR3 DNA sequence: TGTGCCAGCAGCCCCAGGTCCACGAGCTCCTATAATTCACCCCTCCACTTT. Encoded protein: CASSPRSTSSYNSPLHF. Complete variable domain (other parts from reference TRBV2 and TRBJ1-6): EPEVTQTPSHQVTQMGQEVILRCVPISNHLYFYWYRQILGQKVEFLVSFYNNEISEKSEIFDDQFSVERPDGSNFTLKIRSTKLEDSAMYFCASSPRSTSSYNSPLHFGNGTRLTVT.

In its sample, this clonotype was seen many times. The chain carries TRBV2 and TRBJ1-6; the match to TRBD1 covers 8 bases. Germline V CDR1 and CDR2: SNHLY, FYNNEI. The V and J ends lost 2 bases and 10 bases, in that order; junction bases with no gene match: 13. The CDR3 is made up of 17 amino acids. The CDR3 sequence: CASSERTPRTGRSPLHF. The CDR3 DNA sequence: TGTGCCAGCAGTGAAAGAACCCCGAGGACAGGGAGATCACCCCTCCACTTT. The whole variable domain, filled in from reference TRBV2 and TRBJ1-6, reads EPEVTQTPSHQVTQMGQEVILRCVPISNHLYFYWYRQILGQKVEFLVSFYNNEISEKSEIFDDQFSVERPDGSNFTLKIRSTKLEDSAMYFCASSERTPRTGRSPLHFGNGTRLTVT.

This clonotype was detected many times. This chain links TRBV5-4 with TRBJ2-3; D uncertain. Trimming stripped 4 bases from V and 0 bases from J, with 12 bases between. The CDR3 extends over 15 amino acids. Germline lookup yields CDR1 SGHNT and CDR2 YYREEE (reference sequence). Here the CDR3 reads CASSLQLGSTDTQYF. CDR3 DNA: TGTGCCAGCAGCCTCCAGTTGGGGAGCACAGATACGCAGTATTTT.

In this sample, this clonotype turned up many times. The V call is TRBV7-2, the J call TRBJ1-2, with D uncertain. V lost 3 bases and J 7 bases, leaving 12 bases between the germline ends. The CDR3 runs 13 residues. The germline V gene encodes CDR1 SGHTA and CDR2 FQGNSA. The CDR3 region is CASSFRMSGGYTF. In DNA, the CDR3 is TGTGCCAGCAGCTTTCGAATGTCCGGTGGCTACACCTTC.

This clonotype turned up a few times. V and J are TRBV13 and TRBJ2-6, with a weak D call TRBD2 (6 bases). The CDR3 contains 19 residues. Germline V gene data show CDR1 as PRHDT and CDR2 as FYEKMQ (reference sequence). V was clipped by 5 bases and J by 0 bases, with 20 bases between them. The CDR3 nucleotides read TGTGCCAGCAGCCCAGCGGGTATAGCGGAGGACTCTGGGGCCAACGTCCTGACTTTC. It encodes CASSPAGIAEDSGANVLTF.

The V and J genes are TRBV25-1 and TRBJ1-1; no reliable D call. The CDR3 runs 16 residues. Per the germline V gene, CDR1 is MGHDK and CDR2 is SYGVNS. The ends were cut back, 3 bases at V and 1 base at J, with 15 bases in the middle. CDR3: CASSELFSRENTEAFF. CDR3 DNA sequence: TGTGCCAGCAGTGAGCTTTTTAGCAGAGAGAACACTGAAGCTTTCTTT.

This clonotype was recorded a few times. The chain joins TRBV20-1 to TRBJ2-5; 10 bases agree with TRBD2. The J segment lost 4 bases and the V segment lost 6 bases, leaving 11 bases of the junction unmatched. This CDR3 contains 15 residues. CDR1 DFQATT and CDR2 SNEGSKA come from the germline V gene (reference sequence). This CDR3 reads CSAQAASGSLETQYF. CDR3 bases: TGCAGTGCCCAGGCGGCTAGCGGGAGTTTAGAGACCCAGTACTTC.